Judged by abundance, the clone carrying this T cell receptor beta chain is medium-sized. Its antigen is not identified. Overall study results and limits: In terms of TCR gene usage, tumor memory CD4+ T cells clustered together with blood and lymph node memory CD4+ cells, as well as with lymph node naive CD4+ cells. The larger-cohort validation was restricted to a single TCR beta V-J rearrangement rather than whole repertoires.

Germline-derived CDR1 and CDR2 are SGHVS and FQNEAQ. This CDR3 is built from 14 residues. V lost 5 bases, J lost 5 bases, and 9 bases stayed unmatched. The sorted Tregs were CD4+CD25+CD127-/low cells. After constant-region reverse-primer amplification, full-length variable regions underwent semi-nested PCR with Nested Universal Primer A. MiXCR was run by TCRdb on the 5' RACE reads, yielding one entry per CDR3 protein. The profile shows about 11,000 distinct CDR3 sequences, 15% to 20% of them singletons. The TCR was taken from a female donor with breast cancer. This chain joins TRBV7-8 and TRBJ2-7, with 7 bases aligning to TRBD1. The material sequenced was Tregs sorted from a lymph node. The CDR3 nucleotides are TGTGCCAGCAGCACCCTACAGGGGCACCACGAGCAGTACTTC. This codes for CASSTLQGHHEQYF.